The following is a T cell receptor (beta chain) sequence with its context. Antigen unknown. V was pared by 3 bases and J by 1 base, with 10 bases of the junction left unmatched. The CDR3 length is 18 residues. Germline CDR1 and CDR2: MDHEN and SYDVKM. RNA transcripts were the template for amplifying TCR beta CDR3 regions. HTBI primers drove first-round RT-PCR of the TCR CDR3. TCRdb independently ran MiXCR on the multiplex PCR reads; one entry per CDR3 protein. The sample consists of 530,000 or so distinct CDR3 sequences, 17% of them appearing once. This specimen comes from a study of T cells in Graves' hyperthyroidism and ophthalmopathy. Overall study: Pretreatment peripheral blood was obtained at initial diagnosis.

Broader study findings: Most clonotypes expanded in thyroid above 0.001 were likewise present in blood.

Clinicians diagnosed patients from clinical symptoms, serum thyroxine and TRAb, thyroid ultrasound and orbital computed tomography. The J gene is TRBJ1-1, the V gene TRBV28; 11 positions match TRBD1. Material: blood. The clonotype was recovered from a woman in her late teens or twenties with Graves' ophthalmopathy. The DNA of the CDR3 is TGTGCCAGCAGTTTGATTGGGTGGACAGGGGGCCGGAACACTGAAGCTTTCTTT. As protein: CASSLIGWTGGRNTEAFF.